This T cell receptor beta chain was profiled in a study of regulatory T cells in long-lasting Graves disease. Combining iRepertoire HTBI primers with Arm-PCR of CDR3 regions, the authors built TCR beta libraries. Each CDR3 protein gets one entry after TCRdb re-called the multiplex PCR reads with MiXCR. The profile shows 350,000 to 450,000 distinct CDR3 sequences, around 21% of them singletons. This clonotype came up many times. The time point here: persistent/refractory GD, antithyroid drugs over 5 years with positive TRAb. RNA from PBMCs was the source of the TCR library. This CDR3 region has 15 residues. Germline V gene sequence: CDR1 MDHEN, CDR2 SYDVKM. The V and J ends lost 2 bases and 0 bases, in that order; junction bases with no gene match: 3.

V and J are TRBV28 and TRBJ1-2; 7 bases line up with TRBD1. The TCR sequence derives from a female donor with Graves disease. The sample consisted of peripheral blood mononuclear cells (PBMCs), taken when the disease was refractory, from a patient treated with antithyroid drugs. This chain's CDR3 is CASSLPGGPNYGYTF. CDR3 nucleotide sequence: TGTGCCAGCAGTTTACCAGGGGGTCCTAACTATGGCTACACCTTC.